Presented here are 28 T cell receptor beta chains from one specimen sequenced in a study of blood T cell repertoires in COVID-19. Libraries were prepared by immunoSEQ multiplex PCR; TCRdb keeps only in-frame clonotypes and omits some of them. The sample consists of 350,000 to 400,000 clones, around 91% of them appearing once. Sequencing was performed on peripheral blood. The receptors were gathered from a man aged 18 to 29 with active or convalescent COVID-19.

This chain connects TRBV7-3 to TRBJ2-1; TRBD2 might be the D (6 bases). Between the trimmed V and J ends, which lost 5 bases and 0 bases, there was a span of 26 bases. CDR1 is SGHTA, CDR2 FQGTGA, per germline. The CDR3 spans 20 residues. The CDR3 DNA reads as TGTGCCAGCAGCCGGCCAAAAAAAGGACGGGGGACGGGCTCCTACAATGAGCAGTTCTTC. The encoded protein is CASSRPKKGRGTGSYNEQFF.

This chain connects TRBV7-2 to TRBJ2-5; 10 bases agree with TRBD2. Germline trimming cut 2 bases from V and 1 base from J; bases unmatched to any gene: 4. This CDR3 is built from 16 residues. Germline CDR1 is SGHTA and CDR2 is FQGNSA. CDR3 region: CASSLQRGGIQETQYF. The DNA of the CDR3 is TGTGCCAGCAGCTTACAGCGGGGGGGTATCCAAGAGACCCAGTACTTC.

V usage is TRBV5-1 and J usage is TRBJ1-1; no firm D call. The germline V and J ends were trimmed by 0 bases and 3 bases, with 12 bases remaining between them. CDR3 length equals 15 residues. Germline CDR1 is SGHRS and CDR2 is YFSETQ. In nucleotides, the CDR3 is TGCGCCAGCAGCTTGGTGGTGGGGAGCGACACTGAAGCTTTCTTT. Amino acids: CASSLVVGSDTEAFF.

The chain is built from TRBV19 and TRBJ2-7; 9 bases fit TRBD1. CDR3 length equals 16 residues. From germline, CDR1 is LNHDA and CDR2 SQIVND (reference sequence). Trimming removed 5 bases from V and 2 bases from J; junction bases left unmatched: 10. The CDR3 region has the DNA TGTGCCAGTAGTGACGCGGGACAGGGTTACCCCTACGAGCAGTACTTC. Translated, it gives CASSDAGQGYPYEQYF.

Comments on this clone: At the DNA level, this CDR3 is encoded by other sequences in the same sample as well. In DNA, the CDR3 is TGTGCCAGCAGGGACAGGGTAGACACTGAAGCTTTCTTT. Translating it yields CASRDRVDTEAFF. The V and J genes are TRBV12-3 or TRBV12-4 and TRBJ1-1, with 8 bases identical to TRBD1. V shed 6 bases and J 3 bases; nucleotides not matched to a gene: 3. The CDR3 sequence is 13 residues long.

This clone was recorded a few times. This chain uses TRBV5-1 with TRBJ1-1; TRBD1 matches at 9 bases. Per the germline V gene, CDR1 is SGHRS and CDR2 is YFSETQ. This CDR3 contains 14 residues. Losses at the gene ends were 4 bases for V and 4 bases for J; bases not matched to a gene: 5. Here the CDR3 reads CASSVGQGVTEAFF. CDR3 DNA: TGCGCCAGCAGCGTGGGACAGGGTGTCACTGAAGCTTTCTTT.

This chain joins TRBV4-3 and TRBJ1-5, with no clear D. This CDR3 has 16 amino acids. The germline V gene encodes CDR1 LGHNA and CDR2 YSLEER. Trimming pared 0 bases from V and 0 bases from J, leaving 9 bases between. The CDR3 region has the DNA TGCGCCAGCAGCCAAGATGTATTCGGTAGCAATCAGCCCCAGCATTTT. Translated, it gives CASSQDVFGSNQPQHF.

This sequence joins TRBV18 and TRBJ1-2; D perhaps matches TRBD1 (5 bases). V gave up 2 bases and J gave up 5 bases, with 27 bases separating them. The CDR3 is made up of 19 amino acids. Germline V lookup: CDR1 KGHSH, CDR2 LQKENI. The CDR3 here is CASSPRAQGHMGGEYGYTF. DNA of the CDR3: TGTGCCAGCTCACCAAGGGCCCAAGGACATATGGGAGGGGAATATGGCTACACCTTC.

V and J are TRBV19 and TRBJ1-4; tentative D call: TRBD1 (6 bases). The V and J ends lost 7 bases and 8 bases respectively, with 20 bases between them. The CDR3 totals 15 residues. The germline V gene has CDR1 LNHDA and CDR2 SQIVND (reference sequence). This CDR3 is CASTIFARGREKLFF. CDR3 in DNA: TGTGCCAGTACCATCTTCGCCAGGGGTAGGGAAAAACTGTTTTTT. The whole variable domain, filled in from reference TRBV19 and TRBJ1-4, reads DGGITQSPKYLFRKEGQNVTLSCEQNLNHDAMYWYRQDPGQGLRLIYYSQIVNDFQKGDIAEGYSVSREKKESFPLTVTSAQKNPTAFYLCASTIFARGREKLFFGSGTQLSVL.

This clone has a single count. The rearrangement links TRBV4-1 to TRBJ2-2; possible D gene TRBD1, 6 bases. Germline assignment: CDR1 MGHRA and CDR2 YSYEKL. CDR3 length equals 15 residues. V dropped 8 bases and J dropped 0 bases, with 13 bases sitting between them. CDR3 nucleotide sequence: TGCGCCAGCCGTACGGGGACAACGAACACCGGGGAGCTGTTTTTT. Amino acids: CASRTGTTNTGELFF.

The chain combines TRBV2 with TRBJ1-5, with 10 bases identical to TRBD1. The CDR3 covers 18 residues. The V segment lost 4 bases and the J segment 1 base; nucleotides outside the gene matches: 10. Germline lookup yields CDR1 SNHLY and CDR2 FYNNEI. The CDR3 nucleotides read TGTGCCAGCAGTGTTTTCGGGACAGGGGAAGGGAGCAATCAGCCCCAGCATTTT. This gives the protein CASSVFGTGEGSNQPQHF.

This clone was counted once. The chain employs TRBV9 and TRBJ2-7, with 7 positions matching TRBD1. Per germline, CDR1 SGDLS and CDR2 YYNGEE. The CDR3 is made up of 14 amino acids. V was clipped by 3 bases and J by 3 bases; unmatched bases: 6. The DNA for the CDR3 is TGTGCCAGCAGCGCCACAGGGGCCAACTACGAGCAGTACTTC. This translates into CASSATGANYEQYF.

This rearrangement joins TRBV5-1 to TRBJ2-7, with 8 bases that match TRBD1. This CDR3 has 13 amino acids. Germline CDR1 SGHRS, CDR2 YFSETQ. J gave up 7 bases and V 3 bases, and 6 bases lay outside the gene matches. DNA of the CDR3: TGCGCCAGCAGCTCTGGACAGGGCGGGGAGCAGTACTTC. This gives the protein CASSSGQGGEQYF.

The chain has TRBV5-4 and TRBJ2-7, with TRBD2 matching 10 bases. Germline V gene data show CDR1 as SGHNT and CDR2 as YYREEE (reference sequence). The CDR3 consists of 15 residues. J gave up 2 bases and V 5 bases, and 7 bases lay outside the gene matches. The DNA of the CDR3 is TGTGCCAGCAGTGGTGGACTAGCGGCCACCTACGAGCAGTACTTC. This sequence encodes CASSGGLAATYEQYF. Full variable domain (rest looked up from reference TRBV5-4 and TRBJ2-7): ETGVTQSPTHLIKTRGQQVTLRCSSQSGHNTVSWYQQALGQGPQFIFQYYREEENGRGNFPPRFSGLQFPNYSSELNVNALELDDSALYLCASSGGLAATYEQYFGPGTRLTVT.

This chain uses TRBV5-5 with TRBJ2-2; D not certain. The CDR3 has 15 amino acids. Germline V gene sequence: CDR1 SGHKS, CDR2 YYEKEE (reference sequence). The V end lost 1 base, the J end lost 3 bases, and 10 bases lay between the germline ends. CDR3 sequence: CASSLRVLDTGELFF. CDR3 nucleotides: TGTGCCAGCAGCTTGCGGGTCCTGGACACCGGGGAGCTGTTTTTT.

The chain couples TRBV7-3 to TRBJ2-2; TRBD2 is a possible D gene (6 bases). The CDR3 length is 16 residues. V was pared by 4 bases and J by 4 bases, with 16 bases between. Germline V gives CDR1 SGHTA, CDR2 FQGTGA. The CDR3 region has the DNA TGTGCCAGCAGCTCCCGGGGGAGGCACGGCACCGGGGAGCTGTTTTTT. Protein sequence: CASSSRGRHGTGELFF.

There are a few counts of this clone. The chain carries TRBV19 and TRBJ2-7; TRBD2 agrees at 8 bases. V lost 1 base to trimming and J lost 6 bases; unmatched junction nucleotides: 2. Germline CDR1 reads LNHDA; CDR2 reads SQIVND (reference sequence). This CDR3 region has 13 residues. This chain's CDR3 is CASSIAGGPEQYF. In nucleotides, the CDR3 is TGTGCCAGTAGTATAGCGGGAGGGCCCGAGCAGTACTTC. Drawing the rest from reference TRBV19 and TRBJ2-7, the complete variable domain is DGGITQSPKYLFRKEGQNVTLSCEQNLNHDAMYWYRQDPGQGLRLIYYSQIVNDFQKGDIAEGYSVSREKKESFPLTVTSAQKNPTAFYLCASSIAGGPEQYFGPGTRLTVT.

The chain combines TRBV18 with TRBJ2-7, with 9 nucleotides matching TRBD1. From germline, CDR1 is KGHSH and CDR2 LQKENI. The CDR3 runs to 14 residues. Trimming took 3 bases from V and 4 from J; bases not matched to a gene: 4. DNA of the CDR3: TGTGCCAGCTCACCGGGACAGGGCCGTTACGAGCAGTACTTC. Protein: CASSPGQGRYEQYF. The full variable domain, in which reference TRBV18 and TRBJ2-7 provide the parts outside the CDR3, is NAGVMQNPRHLVRRRGQEARLRCSPMKGHSHVYWYRQLPEEGLKFMVYLQKENIIDESGMPKERFSAEFPKEGPSILRIQQVVRGDSAAYFCASSPGQGRYEQYFGPGTRLTVT.

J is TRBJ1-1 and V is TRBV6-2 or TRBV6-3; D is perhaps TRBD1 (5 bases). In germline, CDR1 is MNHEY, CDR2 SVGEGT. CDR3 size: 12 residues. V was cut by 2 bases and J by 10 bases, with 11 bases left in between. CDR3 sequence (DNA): TGTGCCAGCAGTTACGGGCAGGGTTCAGCTTTCTTT. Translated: CASSYGQGSAFF.

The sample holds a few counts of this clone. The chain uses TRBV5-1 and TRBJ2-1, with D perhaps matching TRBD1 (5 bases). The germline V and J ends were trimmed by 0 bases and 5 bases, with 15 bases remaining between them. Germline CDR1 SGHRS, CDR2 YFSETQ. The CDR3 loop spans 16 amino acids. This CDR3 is CASSLGGAQANNEQFF. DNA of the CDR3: TGCGCCAGCAGCTTGGGTGGGGCCCAAGCCAACAATGAGCAGTTCTTC. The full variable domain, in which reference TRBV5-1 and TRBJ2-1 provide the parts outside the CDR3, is KAGVTQTPRYLIKTRGQQVTLSCSPISGHRSVSWYQQTPGQGLQFLFEYFSETQRNKGNFPGRFSGRQFSNSRSEMNVSTLELGDSALYLCASSLGGAQANNEQFFGPGTRLTVL.

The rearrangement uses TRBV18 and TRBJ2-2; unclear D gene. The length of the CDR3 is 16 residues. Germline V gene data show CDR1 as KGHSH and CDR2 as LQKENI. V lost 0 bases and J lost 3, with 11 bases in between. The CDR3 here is CASSPPTTRYTGELFF. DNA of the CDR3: TGTGCCAGCTCACCACCGACGACAAGATACACCGGGGAGCTGTTTTTT.

The CDR3 DNA reads as TGTGCCAGCAGTGCGGGACTAGCGGGTCATGAGCAGTTCTTC. It yields the protein CASSAGLAGHEQFF. V is TRBV6-2 or TRBV6-3 and J is TRBJ2-1, with 12 positions matching TRBD2. The CDR3 extends over 14 amino acids. Per the germline V gene, CDR1 is MNHEY and CDR2 is SVGEGT. The V and J ends lost 5 bases and 8 bases, in that order; junction bases with no gene match: 4.

In nucleotides, the CDR3 is TGTGCCAGCAGTGAGGGACAGGGTAACACTGAAGCTTTCTTT. Protein sequence: CASSEGQGNTEAFF. The gene calls are TRBV28 and TRBJ1-1; the match to TRBD1 covers 9 bases. The CDR3 consists of 14 residues. V gave up 5 bases and J gave up 2 bases; unmatched junction bases: 3. Germline V lookup: CDR1 MDHEN, CDR2 SYDVKM.

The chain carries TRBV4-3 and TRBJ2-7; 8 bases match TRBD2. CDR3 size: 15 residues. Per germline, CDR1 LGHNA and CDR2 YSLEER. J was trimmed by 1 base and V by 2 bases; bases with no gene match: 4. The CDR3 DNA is TGCGCCAGCAGCCAAAGTACTAGCGGTTCCTACGAGCAGTACTTC. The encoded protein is CASSQSTSGSYEQYF.

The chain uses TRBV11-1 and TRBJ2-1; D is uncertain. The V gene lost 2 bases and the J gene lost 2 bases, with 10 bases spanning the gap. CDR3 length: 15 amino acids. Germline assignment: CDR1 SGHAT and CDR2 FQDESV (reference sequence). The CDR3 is CASSLQAGTYNEQFF. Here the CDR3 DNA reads TGTGCCAGCAGCTTACAAGCAGGAACCTACAATGAGCAGTTCTTC.

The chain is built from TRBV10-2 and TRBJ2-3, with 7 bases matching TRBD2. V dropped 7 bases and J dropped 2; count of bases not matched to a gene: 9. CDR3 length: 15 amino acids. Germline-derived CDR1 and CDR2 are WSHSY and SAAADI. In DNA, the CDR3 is TGCGCCAGCACCCCGAGCGGGGATTACACAGATACGCAGTATTTT. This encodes CASTPSGDYTDTQYF.

The CDR3 region is CASPTPLAVNTIYF. CDR3 DNA: TGTGCCAGCCCGACCCCACTAGCGGTGAACACCATATATTTT. The chain employs TRBV6-4 and TRBJ1-3; the D is unclear. The CDR3 spans 14 residues. The V and J ends lost 8 bases and 7 bases respectively, with 18 bases between them. CDR1 is MRHNA and CDR2 is SNTAGT in the germline V gene.

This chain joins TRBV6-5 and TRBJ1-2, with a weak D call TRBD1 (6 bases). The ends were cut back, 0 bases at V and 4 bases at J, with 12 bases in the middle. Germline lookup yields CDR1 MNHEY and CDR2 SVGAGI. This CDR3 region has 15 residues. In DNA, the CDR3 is TGTGCCAGCAGTTACTCGACAGGCCTTCTCTATGGCTACACCTTC. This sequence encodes CASSYSTGLLYGYTF.